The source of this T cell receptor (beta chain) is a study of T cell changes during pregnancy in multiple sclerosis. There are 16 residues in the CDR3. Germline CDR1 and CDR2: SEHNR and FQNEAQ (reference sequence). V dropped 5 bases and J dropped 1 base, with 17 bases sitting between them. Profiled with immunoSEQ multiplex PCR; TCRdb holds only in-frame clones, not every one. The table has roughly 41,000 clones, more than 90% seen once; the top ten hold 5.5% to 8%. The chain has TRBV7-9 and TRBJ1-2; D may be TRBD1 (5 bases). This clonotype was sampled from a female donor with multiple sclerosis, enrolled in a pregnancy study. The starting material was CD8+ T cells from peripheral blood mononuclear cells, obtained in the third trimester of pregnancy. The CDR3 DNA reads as TGTGCCAGCAGCGGGGGGACCGTCCAAGTTAACTATGGCTACACCTTC. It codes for CASSGGTVQVNYGYTF.